This T cell receptor beta chain was found in a study of technical replicates of blood from a handful of donors (dated by TCRdb to the late 2010s). Library method: the immunoSEQ multiplex PCR assay. As stored in TCRdb, this immuneACCESS dataset retains in-frame rearrangements with V and J assigned. A fraction of the clones does not appear; measured against another copy, unresolved V genes explain less than half of the discrepancy, and the remainder lacks a known reason. The sample table shows 85,000 to 95,000 clones, and almost 97% are seen once. In total, the top ten clones hold approximately 0.36% of the sample. For this clone: Its antigen specificity is not known. No base qualities exist here, and no much larger clone lies one base off it.

Sequences MGHDK (CDR1) and SYGVNS (CDR2) are obtained from the germline V gene. A distance of 22 bases separates the germline ends of V and J, which lose 6 bases and 11 bases respectively. Taken from cysteine to phenylalanine, the CDR3 has 15 residues. Just CDR3 DNA is preserved here, 45 bases in frame from base 1. The sequencing sample was made of T cells isolated from PBMCs. The V gene is TRBV25-1 and the J gene is TRBJ1-4; 6 matching bases give a weak D call of TRBD1. The clonotype was recovered from a human donor in good health. The sequence in DNA is TGTGCCAGCAGCCCTCCGGGGACATATTCTGGGAAACTGTTTTTT. It specifies CASSPPGTYSGKLFF.